What follows are 21 T cell receptor beta chains derived from one specimen sequenced in a study of T cells in Graves' hyperthyroidism and ophthalmopathy. RNA transcripts provided the source from which TCR beta CDR3 regions were amplified. Initially, a first-round RT-PCR of the TCR CDR3 employed the HTBI primer set. MiXCR, run by TCRdb on the multiplex PCR reads, gives a single entry per CDR3 protein. This repertoire shows around 370,000 distinct CDR3 sequences, approximately 17% found once; its top ten account for around two fifths. The sequenced sample was blood. Every receptor here comes from a man aged 18 to 30 with Graves' ophthalmopathy.

This clonotype appeared many times. The J gene is TRBJ1-1, the V gene TRBV5-1, with D uncertain. Trimming took off 2 bases at V and 4 bases at J, with 12 bases between the two ends. There are 14 residues in the CDR3. The germline gives CDR1 SGHRS, CDR2 YFSETQ. The CDR3: CASSFDGRGTEAFF. The CDR3 coding sequence is TGCGCCAGCAGCTTCGATGGGCGAGGCACTGAAGCTTTCTTT. The full variable domain, rest sourced from reference TRBV5-1 and TRBJ1-1, is KAGVTQTPRYLIKTRGQQVTLSCSPISGHRSVSWYQQTPGQGLQFLFEYFSETQRNKGNFPGRFSGRQFSNSRSEMNVSTLELGDSALYLCASSFDGRGTEAFFGQGTRLTVV.

This clonotype was counted a few times. This sequence joins TRBV20-1 and TRBJ2-2; no definite D call. This CDR3 comprises 14 residues. V lost 0 bases, J lost 3 bases, and 8 bases lay in between. CDR1 is DFQATT and CDR2 is SNEGSKA in the germline V gene (reference sequence). The CDR3, as DNA: TGCAGTGCTAGAGATGGACGGGACACCGGGGAGCTGTTTTTT. It codes for CSARDGRDTGELFF.

V gene TRBV3-1 combines with J gene TRBJ2-6; D is unclear. The CDR3 has 17 amino acids. The V gene lost 0 bases and the J gene lost 0 bases, with 9 bases spanning the gap. The V gene's germline CDR1 is LGHDT and CDR2 YNNKEL (reference sequence). The CDR3 is CASSQDRGSSGANVLTF. Here the CDR3 DNA reads TGTGCCAGCAGCCAAGATCGAGGAAGCTCTGGGGCCAACGTCCTGACTTTC.

The chain combines TRBV14 with TRBJ1-1, with D unresolved. Germline assignment: CDR1 SGHDN and CDR2 FVKESK. The CDR3 runs 14 residues. Trimming pared 5 bases from V and 1 base from J, leaving 11 bases between. CDR3 nucleotide sequence: TGTGCCAGCAGCTTTGCAGACCAGAACACTGAAGCTTTCTTT. This gives the protein CASSFADQNTEAFF.

This clonotype was observed a handful of times. This chain links TRBV7-8 with TRBJ2-7; the D gene is possibly TRBD1 (5 bases). The CDR3 loop spans 15 amino acids. V lost 5 bases and J lost 2, with 16 bases in between. CDR1 is SGHVS and CDR2 is FQNEAQ in the germline V gene. CDR3 in amino acids: CASSVLAGQTYEQYF. The CDR3 DNA follows: TGTGCCAGCAGCGTCTTAGCAGGACAAACCTACGAGCAGTACTTC.

At least ten counts were recorded for this clonotype. The V and J genes are TRBV7-9 and TRBJ2-7; 7 positions agree with TRBD1. Germline CDR1 and CDR2: SEHNR and FQNEAQ (reference sequence). The CDR3 has 17 residues. V lost 5 bases and J lost 5; bases outside the gene matches: 18. The DNA of the CDR3 is TGTGCCAGCAGCCCGGCACTGACAGGGCTCGAGGTCCACGAGCAGTACTTC. Protein product: CASSPALTGLEVHEQYF.

J is TRBJ2-7 and V is TRBV7-6; TRBD2 is a possible D gene (6 bases). CDR1 and CDR2 (germline): SGHVS, FNYEAQ. The CDR3 has 14 amino acids. The ends were cut back, 4 bases at V and 0 bases at J, with 10 bases in the middle. CDR3 nucleotide sequence: TGTGCCAGCAGCTCCCCGGGGGTCTCCTACGAGCAGTACTTC. Its translation: CASSSPGVSYEQYF.

This clonotype was seen at least ten times. This chain joins TRBV12-3 or TRBV12-4 and TRBJ2-7; the D is unclear. V was shortened by 5 bases and J by 0 bases, with 14 bases between the two germline ends. The CDR3 spans 15 residues. The CDR3 loop reads CASSPRPQSSYEQYF. CDR3 DNA sequence: TGTGCCAGCAGTCCTCGGCCCCAGAGCTCCTACGAGCAGTACTTC.

The rearrangement uses TRBV27 and TRBJ1-6; a weak D match, TRBD1 (6 bases). The ends were cut back, 3 bases at V and 9 bases at J, with 12 bases in the middle. Per the germline V gene, CDR1 is MNHEY and CDR2 is SMNVEV (reference sequence). The CDR3 loop spans 14 amino acids. CDR3 protein: CASSLAQGGSPLHF. CDR3 coding DNA: TGTGCCAGCAGTTTGGCACAGGGAGGTTCACCCCTCCACTTT.

For this clonotype: Given a much more abundant clone one base away, this may be a read error. CDR3 sequence: CAGSPVRDRGAEAFF. DNA of the CDR3: TGTGCCGGCTCACCGGTCCGCGACAGGGGGGCTGAAGCTTTCTTT. The rearrangement joins TRBV2 to TRBJ1-1, with 9 bases matching TRBD1. Germline lookup yields CDR1 SNHLY and CDR2 FYNNEI. The V segment lost 11 bases and the J segment 6 bases; nucleotides outside the gene matches: 16. There are 15 residues in the CDR3.

At least ten counts were recorded for this clonotype. The V call is TRBV11-1, the J call TRBJ1-1, with D unclear. The CDR3 is made up of 15 amino acids. Germline CDR1 SGHAT, CDR2 FQDESV (reference sequence). The ends were cut back, 1 base at V and 0 bases at J, with 9 bases in the middle. The CDR3 is CASSLGSGMNTEAFF. The DNA of the CDR3 is TGTGCCAGCAGCTTAGGATCGGGGATGAACACTGAAGCTTTCTTT.

This clonotype was counted at least ten times. The gene calls are TRBV3-1 and TRBJ2-3; D assignment may be TRBD1 or TRBD2 (5 bases each). The germline gives CDR1 LGHDT, CDR2 YNNKEL (reference sequence). The V and J ends lost 0 bases and 6 bases respectively, with 10 bases between them. This CDR3 has 14 residues. Here the CDR3 reads CASSQDGGRDTQYF. DNA of the CDR3: TGTGCCAGCAGCCAAGATGGGGGACGGGATACGCAGTATTTT.

The table lists this clonotype with many counts. V is TRBV7-3 and J is TRBJ2-1; TRBD1 or TRBD2 may be the D gene (5 bases each). CDR3 length: 13 amino acids. V lost 2 bases, J lost 13 bases, and 15 bases lay in between. Germline V gene data show CDR1 as SGHTA and CDR2 as FQGTGA. The CDR3 DNA follows: TGTGCCAGCAGCTTAGGGGACCAAAGACGTCAGTTCTTC. As protein: CASSLGDQRRQFF.

The chain uses TRBV11-2 and TRBJ2-2; D is uncertain. Per germline, CDR1 SGHAT and CDR2 FQNNGV. V shed 3 bases and J shed 5 bases, with 10 bases lying between them. The CDR3 is 14 residues long. CDR3 loop: CASSLGPRTGELFF. CDR3 bases: TGTGCCAGCAGCTTGGGCCCACGGACCGGGGAGCTGTTTTTT.

The V gene is TRBV7-8, the J gene TRBJ2-3, with D possibly being TRBD2 (5 bases). This CDR3 contains 15 residues. Germline V CDR1 and CDR2: SGHVS, FQNEAQ. The V end lost 4 bases, the J end lost 0 bases, and 11 bases lay between the germline ends. The CDR3 coding sequence is TGTGCCAGCAGCTGGAGCGGTGCTAGCACAGATACGCAGTATTTT. It translates to CASSWSGASTDTQYF.

This clonotype has just a few counts. This rearrangement joins TRBV7-9 to TRBJ2-4; D unresolved. This CDR3 has 13 amino acids. The germline V gene encodes CDR1 SEHNR and CDR2 FQNEAQ (reference sequence). Trimming left V 1 base short and J 8 bases short, with 9 bases between. The CDR3: CASSLDMAYIQYF. The CDR3 DNA sequence: TGTGCCAGCAGCTTAGACATGGCCTACATTCAGTACTTC. The entire variable domain, with the rest obtained from reference TRBV7-9 and TRBJ2-4, is as follows: DTGVSQNPRHKITKRGQNVTFRCDPISEHNRLYWYRQTLGQGPEFLTYFQNEAQLEKSRLLSDRFSAERPKGSFSTLEIQRTEQGDSAMYLCASSLDMAYIQYFGAGTRLSVL.

This clonotype was seen repeatedly, ten times or more. The V call is TRBV7-9, the J call TRBJ1-6; no clear D. The CDR3 covers 12 residues. V was cut by 5 bases and J by 14 bases, with 13 bases left in between. The germline CDR1 and CDR2 sequences are SEHNR and FQNEAQ (reference sequence). The CDR3 is CASSRSTDSLHF. The CDR3 nucleotides are TGTGCCAGCAGCCGCTCGACTGACTCCCTCCACTTT.

This clonotype was seen many times. This chain uses TRBV11-2 with TRBJ1-1; D uncertain. The germline V gene has CDR1 SGHAT and CDR2 FQNNGV. Trimming took off 1 base at V and 3 bases at J, with 9 bases between the two ends. The CDR3 covers 14 residues. The CDR3 region is CASSLAGRYTEAFF. DNA for the CDR3: TGTGCCAGCAGCTTAGCGGGAAGGTACACTGAAGCTTTCTTT.

This chain links TRBV6-1 with TRBJ2-5, with D possibly TRBD1 on 6 matching bases. CDR1 MNHNS and CDR2 SASEGT come from the germline V gene. Trimming pared 6 bases from V and 2 bases from J, leaving 16 bases between. CDR3 length: 15 residues. The CDR3 DNA is TGTGCCAGCAGCCGTTTCGGGACACCTCAAGAGACCCAGTACTTC. Protein: CASSRFGTPQETQYF.

The table lists this clonotype with many counts. The J gene is TRBJ1-3, the V gene TRBV12-3 or TRBV12-4; possibly TRBD1 for D (5 bases). The CDR3 is made up of 16 amino acids. V lost 5 bases and J 0 bases, leaving 14 bases between the germline ends. CDR3 sequence (DNA): TGTGCCAGCAGTACCTACAGGAGATCCTCTGGAAACACCATATATTTT. The encoded protein is CASSTYRRSSGNTIYF.

The sample holds many counts of this clonotype. The V call is TRBV18, the J call TRBJ1-1; D unclear. Looked up from germline, CDR1 is KGHSH and CDR2 is LQKENI. Trimming pared 6 bases from V and 7 bases from J, leaving 15 bases between. The CDR3 runs 13 residues. CDR3 nucleotides: TGTGCCAGCTCTCTGGGGAATTTCGGTGAAGCTTTCTTT. It translates to CASSLGNFGEAFF. Full variable domain (remainder filled in from reference TRBV18 and TRBJ1-1): NAGVMQNPRHLVRRRGQEARLRCSPMKGHSHVYWYRQLPEEGLKFMVYLQKENIIDESGMPKERFSAEFPKEGPSILRIQQVVRGDSAAYFCASSLGNFGEAFFGQGTRLTVV.